This T cell receptor (beta chain) was captured by sequencing in a study of identical twins. Each CDR3 protein gets one entry after TCRdb re-called the 5' RACE reads with MiXCR. Of fewer than 250,000 distinct CDR3 sequences in the sample, approximately 15% were seen once. The germline V gene has CDR1 SGHAT and CDR2 FQNNGV. The CDR3 length is 14 residues. The germline V and J ends were trimmed by 1 base and 4 bases, with 11 bases remaining between them. These data were likewise used in another study, on T cells expressing NK-cell markers. That work contributes: What remained unclear was the HCMV specificity of expanded NKG2C+ T cell clones.

The specimen sequenced was CD8+ T cells sorted from blood. This clonotype was sampled from a woman between 18 and 29 years old in good health. The chain has TRBV11-2 and TRBJ2-7; no definite D call. Written as DNA, the CDR3 is TGTGCCAGCAGCTTAGGGTCCCAGTTGTACGAGCAGTACTTC. Translating gives CASSLGSQLYEQYF.